This TCR beta chain is from a study of cytomegalovirus exposure and HLA in healthy donors. Study-level findings and limits: Later analysis identified a missense DCLRE1C variant that was linked to TCR beta V- and J-gene trimming. Information on immune exposure was restricted to one variable (CMV serostatus).

Germline CDR1 SGDLS, CDR2 YYNGEE. The trim removed 0 bases at V and 7 bases at J, leaving 6 bases unmatched. CDR3 length equals 15 residues. As regards this clone: Its cognate antigen is unknown.

PCR was performed using 60 Vbeta and 13 Jbeta primers. Clones were read by immunoSEQ multiplex PCR, and TCRdb kept only the in-frame ones, dropping some. The sample has about 89,000 clones, approximately 81% seen once. The specimen was PBMCs. This sequence joins TRBV9 and TRBJ2-1, with 8 bases that match TRBD1. The TCR was taken from a man aged 35-49 years in good health and CMV-seropositive. CDR3 amino acids: CASSVGTGIRNEQFF. In DNA form, the CDR3 reads TGTGCCAGCAGCGTAGGGACAGGGATACGTAATGAGCAGTTCTTC.